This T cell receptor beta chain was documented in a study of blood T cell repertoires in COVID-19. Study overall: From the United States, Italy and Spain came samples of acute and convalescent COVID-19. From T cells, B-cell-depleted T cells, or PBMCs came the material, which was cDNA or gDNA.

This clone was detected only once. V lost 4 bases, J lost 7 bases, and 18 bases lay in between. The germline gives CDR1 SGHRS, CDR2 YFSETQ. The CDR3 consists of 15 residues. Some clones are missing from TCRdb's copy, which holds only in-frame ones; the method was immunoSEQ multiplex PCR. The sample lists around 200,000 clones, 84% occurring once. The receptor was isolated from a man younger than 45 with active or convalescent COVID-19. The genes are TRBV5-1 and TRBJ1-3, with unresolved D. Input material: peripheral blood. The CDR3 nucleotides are TGCGCCAGCAGCCAGACTCGGGCCTCGGGGAACACCATATATTTT. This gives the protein CASSQTRASGNTIYF.